Listed here are 17 T cell receptor beta chains from one sample, sequenced in a study of CD8 T cells in ankylosing spondylitis. MiXCR, applied by TCRdb to the 5' RACE reads, yields one record per CDR3 protein. The table records around 330,000 distinct CDR3 sequences, 11% of them present only once. The material sequenced was blood, either unsorted or a sorted T cell fraction (not recorded which). The receptor set was obtained from a female donor with ankylosing spondylitis or in good health (not recorded which).

This clonotype was observed many times. The chain employs TRBV19 and TRBJ2-2; D might be TRBD1 or TRBD2, each matching 6 bases. Germline CDR1 reads LNHDA; CDR2 reads SQIVND (reference sequence). The V and J ends lost 3 bases and 4 bases respectively, with 18 bases between them. The CDR3 has 17 residues. In nucleotides, the CDR3 is TGTGCCAGTAGTATTGGTACAGGGCGGCGGGGCACCGGGGAGCTGTTTTTT. Residues: CASSIGTGRRGTGELFF. The full variable domain, completed using reference TRBV19 and TRBJ2-2, is DGGITQSPKYLFRKEGQNVTLSCEQNLNHDAMYWYRQDPGQGLRLIYYSQIVNDFQKGDIAEGYSVSREKKESFPLTVTSAQKNPTAFYLCASSIGTGRRGTGELFFGEGSRLTVL.

This clonotype was observed a handful of times. The V and J genes are TRBV10-3 and TRBJ2-1, with 9 bases lining up with TRBD1. Germline V lookup: CDR1 ENHRY, CDR2 SYGVKD. CDR3 length: 15 residues. V shed 6 bases and J 9 bases; nucleotides not matched to a gene: 12. The CDR3 sequence: CAISGGQGSNSEQFF. Here the CDR3 DNA reads TGTGCCATCAGCGGGGGACAGGGTAGTAATAGTGAGCAGTTCTTC.

At least ten counts were recorded for this clonotype. The rearrangement links TRBV10-3 to TRBJ1-1; D gene ambiguous. This CDR3 spans 13 amino acids. Germline V CDR1 and CDR2: ENHRY, SYGVKD. V was cut by 11 bases and J by 1 base, with 14 bases left in between. CDR3 in amino acids: CAYSGRPNTEAFF. The CDR3 DNA sequence: TGTGCCTACTCGGGCCGCCCGAACACTGAAGCTTTCTTT.

This clonotype was picked up many times. Germline is not matched at one junction end, which may reflect a read error. CDR3 in amino acids: CATSRELVAGF. DNA of the CDR3: TGTGCCACCAGCAGAGAACTGGTGGCGGGCTTT. J is TRBJ1-1 and V is TRBV15, with unresolved D. There are 11 residues in the CDR3. Germline CDR1 is LNHNV and CDR2 is YYDKDF (reference sequence).

The table lists this clonotype with many counts. The V gene is TRBV3-1, the J gene TRBJ1-1; a possible D gene is TRBD1 (6 bases). The CDR3 has 13 amino acids. In germline, CDR1 is LGHDT, CDR2 YNNKEL (reference sequence). Trimming cost V 1 base and J 11 bases, with 14 bases left between them. CDR3 sequence reads: CASSQVSGANAFF. CDR3 bases: TGTGCCAGCAGCCAAGTGTCGGGGGCAAACGCTTTCTTT.

This clonotype was seen only a few times. This chain uses TRBV12-3 or TRBV12-4 with TRBJ1-1; D not resolved. With 4 bases removed from V and 6 bases from J, the gap between germline ends came to 6 bases. CDR3 length: 11 residues. The DNA of the CDR3 is TGTGCCAGCAGTTCGAGCCCTGAAGCTTTCTTT. Residues: CASSSSPEAFF.

The rearrangement links TRBV5-5 to TRBJ1-3; D gene uncertain. The germline V gene encodes CDR1 SGHKS and CDR2 YYEKEE (reference sequence). Trimming pared 0 bases from V and 4 bases from J, leaving 2 bases between. The CDR3 loop spans 12 amino acids. CDR3 amino acids: CASSLEGNTIYF. In DNA, the CDR3 is TGTGCCAGCAGCTTGGAAGGAAACACCATATATTTT.

The chain has TRBV28 and TRBJ2-1, with no clear D. The CDR3 loop spans 15 amino acids. With 3 bases removed from V and 0 bases from J, the gap between germline ends came to 9 bases. Germline assignment: CDR1 MDHEN and CDR2 SYDVKM. The CDR3 sequence: CASSFGGRSYNEQFF. Written as DNA, the CDR3 is TGTGCCAGCAGTTTCGGCGGACGCTCCTACAATGAGCAGTTCTTC.

The sample holds a few counts of this clonotype. The chain has TRBV28 and TRBJ2-7, with TRBD2 matching over 9 bases. V lost 2 bases and J lost 3; bases outside the gene matches: 14. Germline-derived CDR1 and CDR2 are MDHEN and SYDVKM. This CDR3 has 18 amino acids. CDR3: CASSLGQGWREGLYEQYF. CDR3 coding DNA: TGTGCCAGCAGTTTAGGCCAGGGATGGCGGGAGGGCCTCTACGAGCAGTACTTC.

At least ten counts were recorded for this clonotype. The rearrangement uses TRBV29-1 and TRBJ2-5; the D is unclear. The CDR3 is 11 amino acids. Per germline, CDR1 SQVTM and CDR2 ANQGSEA. Trimming took 5 bases from V and 5 from J, leaving 9 bases between them. This CDR3 reads CSVSLGETQYF. CDR3 coding DNA: TGCAGCGTTTCCCTGGGGGAGACCCAGTACTTC.

This chain connects TRBV4-1 to TRBJ2-1; the match to TRBD2 covers 8 bases. The CDR3 is 21 amino acids. Looked up from germline, CDR1 is MGHRA and CDR2 is YSYEKL. The V gene end was trimmed by 0 bases and the J gene end by 0 bases; junction bases not matched to a gene: 16. CDR3 DNA sequence: TGCGCCAGCAGCCAAGACGGGTACGGGAGGGCCTTCCGTTCCTCCTACAATGAGCAGTTCTTC. It specifies CASSQDGYGRAFRSSYNEQFF.

Ten or more counts support this clonotype. The gene calls are TRBV9 and TRBJ1-2, with D possibly TRBD1 on 5 matching bases. The germline V gene encodes CDR1 SGDLS and CDR2 YYNGEE. The CDR3 length is 11 residues. Trimming stripped 7 bases from V and 4 bases from J, with 8 bases between. CDR3 nucleotide sequence: TGTGCCAGCGGGGCAGGCTATGGCTACACCTTC. This translates into CASGAGYGYTF.

This clonotype has more than one count but fewer than ten. This chain connects TRBV12-3 or TRBV12-4 to TRBJ1-2, with D uncertain. With 5 bases removed from V and 4 bases from J, the gap between germline ends came to 20 bases. The CDR3 runs 16 residues. The CDR3 nucleotides are TGTGCCAGCAGTCCTCGTCCGACGGGTCTAAGCTATGGCTACACCTTC. Protein sequence: CASSPRPTGLSYGYTF.

This clonotype has a count of ten or more. The J gene is TRBJ2-7, the V gene TRBV10-3; 8 bases map to TRBD1. J lost 4 bases, V lost 10 bases, and 9 bases had no gene match. The V gene's germline CDR1 is ENHRY and CDR2 SYGVKD. The CDR3 is 13 amino acids. Written as DNA, the CDR3 is TGTGCCACCCAGGGGGCCACCCCTTACGAGCAGTACTTC. This translates into CATQGATPYEQYF.

There are many counts of this clonotype. V gene TRBV5-1 combines with J gene TRBJ2-1; 9 bases align to TRBD2. The CDR3 has 16 residues. Germline values: CDR1 SGHRS, CDR2 YFSETQ. Trimming cost V 0 bases and J 7 bases; bases outside gene matches: 8. CDR3 sequence reads: CASSLAAIAGANEQFF. The CDR3 DNA reads TGCGCCAGCAGCTTGGCCGCAATAGCGGGGGCGAATGAGCAGTTCTTC.

This rearrangement joins TRBV18 to TRBJ2-7; possibly TRBD2 for D (6 bases). Per the germline V gene, CDR1 is KGHSH and CDR2 is LQKENI. The CDR3 length is 14 residues. Trimming took off 3 bases at V and 3 bases at J, with 12 bases between the two ends. The CDR3 sequence: CASSPRRESYEQYF. The CDR3 nucleotides are TGTGCCAGCTCACCCCGGAGGGAGAGCTACGAGCAGTACTTC.

At least ten counts were recorded for this clonotype. The chain has TRBV11-1 and TRBJ2-3, with 12 bases identical to TRBD2. CDR1 is SGHAT, CDR2 FQDESV, per germline (reference sequence). Germline trimming cut 5 bases from V and 5 bases from J; bases unmatched to any gene: 20. CDR3 length equals 20 residues. The CDR3 DNA sequence: TGTGCCAGCAGCCGACTGAAGGGGGAAGTGACTAGCGGGAGTAGAGATACGCAGTATTTT. Its protein is CASSRLKGEVTSGSRDTQYF.